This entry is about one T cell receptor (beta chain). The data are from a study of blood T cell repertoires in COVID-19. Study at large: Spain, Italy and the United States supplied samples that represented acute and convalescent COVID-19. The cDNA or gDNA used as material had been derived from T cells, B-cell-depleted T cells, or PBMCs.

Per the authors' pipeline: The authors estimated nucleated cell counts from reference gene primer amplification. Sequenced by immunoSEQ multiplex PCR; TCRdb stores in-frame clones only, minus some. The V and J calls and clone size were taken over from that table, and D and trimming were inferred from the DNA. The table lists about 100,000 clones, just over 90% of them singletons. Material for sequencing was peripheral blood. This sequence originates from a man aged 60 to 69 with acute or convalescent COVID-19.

DNA of the CDR3: TGTGCCAGTAGTAAGGAGGGGGCCCTTACCTTGCCCCAGCATTTT. It encodes CASSKEGALTLPQHF. V gene TRBV19 combines with J gene TRBJ1-5; 7 bases match TRBD1. The CDR3 is made up of 15 amino acids. Germline CDR1 is LNHDA and CDR2 is SQIVND (reference sequence). The ends lost 4 bases at V and 9 bases at J; junction bases unmatched: 12.